This T cell receptor beta chain comes out of a study of tumor and adjacent non-tumor tissue in lung cancer. For the study at large: The cohort had roughly 12 adenocarcinoma, 2 squamous cell and 1 small cell patients. Stage I to III disease affected about ten men and roughly five women aged roughly 31 to 80.

No cell sorting was done before RNA was extracted from the tissue. More than 3 cm separated this lung sample from the edge of the tumor. TCRbeta libraries were built with three rounds of nested PCR, modified from ARM-PCR. TCRdb reanalysed the multiplex PCR reads using MiXCR and keeps one entry per CDR3 protein. Of roughly 44,000 distinct CDR3 sequences listed, 60% to 70% were seen once; the top ten hold under 20%. Study outcomes and limitations: Significantly higher TCR diversity was found in tumor than normal lung.

The CDR3 runs 12 residues. CDR1 WSHSY and CDR2 SAAADI come from the germline V gene. V was cut by 6 bases and J by 5 bases, with 11 bases left in between. This clonotype was observed many times. Its specificity is not known. The sample was distant non-tumor lung tissue. This sequence joins TRBV10-2 and TRBJ2-7; possibly TRBD1 for D (5 bases). The source is a middle-aged woman with non-small cell lung cancer. Written as DNA, the CDR3 is TGCGCCAGCAGCGTCAGGGTCAACGAGCAGTACTTC. This translates into CASSVRVNEQYF.